The 5 T cell receptor beta chains reported below all come from one sample, sequenced in a study of CD8+ T cells in alopecia areata. Extracted RNA was reverse transcribed into cDNA, the sequencing template. Produced via immunoSEQ multiplex PCR; TCRdb's table is partial and in-frame only. The sample comprises about 69,000 clones, roughly 60% of which are singletons, and about 15% rests with the top ten. This material consisted of CD8+ T cells sorted from blood, taken at week 0. Receptors were obtained from a human donor with alopecia areata.

This clone appeared once. The chain combines TRBV15 with TRBJ1-5, with D maybe TRBD1 (6 bases). The CDR3 sequence is 20 residues long. CDR1 is LNHNV and CDR2 is YYDKDF in the germline V gene (reference sequence). V lost 1 base and J lost 3, with 25 bases in between. The CDR3 DNA sequence: TGTGCCACCAGCAGAGGATTTCAACACAGGGTCGGATCGCACAATCAGCCCCAGCATTTT. This codes for CATSRGFQHRVGSHNQPQHF.

This clone was counted a single time. The V call is TRBV7-9, the J call TRBJ1-1, with 7 bases identical to TRBD1. The V gene's germline CDR1 is SEHNR and CDR2 FQNEAQ (reference sequence). The CDR3 covers 16 residues. V lost 1 base to trimming and J lost 0 bases; unmatched junction nucleotides: 5. CDR3 amino acids: CASSLDPTGLNTEAFF. CDR3 in DNA: TGTGCCAGCAGCTTAGACCCGACAGGGCTGAACACTGAAGCTTTCTTT.

Ten or more counts support this clone. This chain links TRBV9 with TRBJ2-1, with no clear D. Germline V gives CDR1 SGDLS, CDR2 YYNGEE. The V and J ends lost 4 bases and 6 bases respectively, with 8 bases between them. The CDR3 has 12 amino acids. The CDR3 loop is CASSFGRNEQFF. In nucleotides, the CDR3 is TGTGCCAGCAGCTTCGGCCGCAATGAGCAGTTCTTC.

The V and J genes are TRBV29-1 and TRBJ1-5, with D perhaps matching TRBD1 (5 bases). The germline V gene encodes CDR1 SQVTM and CDR2 ANQGSEA. This CDR3 is 13 amino acids long. V was trimmed by 5 bases and J by 5 bases, leaving 13 bases between them. The CDR3: CSVTQGDYQPQHF. In DNA form, the CDR3 reads TGCAGCGTTACTCAAGGGGATTATCAGCCCCAGCATTTT.

This clone occurred a few times. This sequence joins TRBV9 and TRBJ2-5; 9 nucleotides match TRBD1. The germline V gene has CDR1 SGDLS and CDR2 YYNGEE. Unmatched junction bases numbered 1, after V lost 5 bases and J lost 5 bases. This CDR3 spans 12 amino acids. The CDR3 sequence is CASRGQGETQYF. Written as DNA, the CDR3 is TGTGCCAGCAGAGGACAGGGGGAGACCCAGTACTTC.